This passage covers 8 T cell receptor beta chains from one sample sequenced in a study of T cell responses to AZD1222 COVID-19 vaccine. The protocol was immunoSEQ multiplex PCR, while the TCRdb copy is restricted to in-frame clones and leaves out a portion. The sample carries 130,000 to 150,000 clones, 88% recorded once. Sequencing was performed on peripheral blood, taken on day 0 of AZD1222 vaccination. These receptors all stem from an adult in good health.

In the case of this clone: A read error may account for a junction end that differs from germline. V usage is TRBV5-1 and J usage is TRBJ2-5; 9 nucleotides align to TRBD1. The CDR3 runs to 16 residues. The V gene's germline CDR1 is SGHRS and CDR2 YFSETQ. CDR3 sequence (DNA): TGCGCCAGCAGCTTGAGGACAGGGGTTCTGCAAGGGACCCAGTACTTC. It specifies CASSLRTGVLQGTQYF. Looking up the rest from reference TRBV5-1 and TRBJ2-5 gives the full variable domain: KAGVTQTPRYLIKTRGQQVTLSCSPISGHRSVSWYQQTPGQGLQFLFEYFSETQRNKGNFPGRFSGRQFSNSRSEMNVSTLELGDSALYLCASSLRTGVLQGTQYFGPGTRLLVL.

The gene calls are TRBV2 and TRBJ1-1; no definite D call. The length of the CDR3 is 13 residues. Germline V gives CDR1 SNHLY, CDR2 FYNNEI. CDR3 DNA sequence: TGTGAAACCGAGGGCCCCTCGAACACTGAAGCTTTCTTT. This gives the protein CETEGPSNTEAFF.

This chain links TRBV5-1 with TRBJ2-3; D may correspond to TRBD1 or TRBD2 (6 bases each). The V gene's germline CDR1 is SGHRS and CDR2 YFSETQ. This CDR3 comprises 14 residues. Trimming left V 4 bases short and J 3 bases short, with 12 bases between. The CDR3 coding sequence is TGCGCCAGCAGCCCGGGGGCAGGGACAGATACGCAGTATTTT. It specifies CASSPGAGTDTQYF.

V usage is TRBV5-1 and J usage is TRBJ2-1, with D perhaps matching TRBD2 (7 bases). V lost 6 bases and J 3 bases, leaving 19 bases between the germline ends. The CDR3 extends over 16 amino acids. Germline V gene sequence: CDR1 SGHRS, CDR2 YFSETQ. In nucleotides, the CDR3 is TGCGCCAGCACACACTCGCCGGGGGGCAACTACAATGAGCAGTTCTTC. Amino acid sequence: CASTHSPGGNYNEQFF.

This clone was detected only a few times. The genes are TRBV19 and TRBJ1-4, with D perhaps TRBD1 (6 bases). Germline V gene sequence: CDR1 LNHDA, CDR2 SQIVND (reference sequence). Trimming removed 6 bases from V and 4 bases from J, with 12 bases in between. The CDR3 spans 14 residues. The DNA for the CDR3 is TGTGCCAGTAGCCTCGGACAGAGTAATGAAAAACTGTTTTTT. Encoded protein: CASSLGQSNEKLFF.

The chain employs TRBV15 and TRBJ1-6; possibly TRBD1 for D (5 bases). This CDR3 has 14 amino acids. Germline V lookup: CDR1 LNHNV, CDR2 YYDKDF (reference sequence). V was clipped by 1 base and J by 8 bases, with 9 bases between them. In nucleotides, the CDR3 is TGTGCCACCAGCAGAGTGGCGGGGGATTCACCCCTCCACTTT. This gives the protein CATSRVAGDSPLHF.

This clone was detected once. The junction departs from germline at one end; a sequencing error may be responsible. This sequence joins TRBV7-7 and TRBJ2-5; TRBD2 matches at 11 bases. The CDR3 contains 16 residues. Germline V gene lookup returns CDR1 SSHAT and CDR2 FNYEAQ (reference sequence). The CDR3 DNA sequence: TGTGCTAGCAGTTCCGTTAGCGGGGGGGCCGCGGAGACCCAGTACTTC. It codes for CASSSVSGGAAETQYF. Full variable domain (missing parts from reference TRBV7-7 and TRBJ2-5): GAGVSQSPRYKVTKRGQDVTLRCDPISSHATLYWYQQALGQGPEFLTYFNYEAQPDKSGLPSDRFSAERPEGSISTLTIQRTEQRDSAMYRCASSSVSGGAAETQYFGPGTRLLVL.

J is TRBJ2-2 and V is TRBV9; weak D call: TRBD2 (7 bases). In germline, CDR1 is SGDLS, CDR2 YYNGEE. V was pared by 4 bases and J by 4 bases, with 14 bases between. The CDR3 loop spans 15 amino acids. For the CDR3, the DNA is TGTGCCAGCAGCTTCGTCGGGGGGCCCACCGGGGAGCTGTTTTTT. It specifies CASSFVGGPTGELFF.